This T cell receptor (beta chain) was captured by sequencing in a study of blood T cell repertoires in COVID-19. Whole-study context: The United States, Italy and Spain provided the acute and convalescent COVID-19 samples.

Authors' analysis steps: By means of reference gene primer amplification, nucleated cell counts were estimated. Sequenced by immunoSEQ multiplex PCR; TCRdb stores in-frame clones only, minus some. V, J and clone size reflect that table, while D and trimming were determined from the DNA. The repertoire holds 100,000 to 150,000 clones, with 86% as singletons. Losses at the gene ends were 3 bases for V and 10 bases for J; bases not matched to a gene: 5. This CDR3 has 12 residues. Germline V gene lookup returns CDR1 KGHSH and CDR2 LQKENI. The clonotype was recovered from a man aged 35 to 55 with acute or convalescent COVID-19. Sequencing was performed on peripheral blood. The chain joins TRBV18 to TRBJ1-2; 7 positions match TRBD1. In DNA, the CDR3 is TGTGCCAGCTCACCTCAGGGGACAGACTACACCTTC. Translated: CASSPQGTDYTF. Variable domain in full (rest from reference TRBV18 and TRBJ1-2): NAGVMQNPRHLVRRRGQEARLRCSPMKGHSHVYWYRQLPEEGLKFMVYLQKENIIDESGMPKERFSAEFPKEGPSILRIQQVVRGDSAAYFCASSPQGTDYTFGSGTRLTVV.